The clone carrying this T cell receptor beta chain came up a few times. Its target is not known. Expressed TCRB transcripts were sequenced after all isolated RNA was converted to cDNA. This table comes from immunoSEQ multiplex PCR, and its TCRdb copy is limited to in-frame clones, with some not included. The data contain around 240,000 clones, roughly 16% of them singletons. This sample is drawn from a study of beta chain features in type 1 diabetes. Study-wide results and caveats: Any PCR bias toward short templates would affect both groups alike. People with Type 1 diabetes carried modestly yet significantly shorter TCRB CDR3s in all four CD4+ subsets.

One heparinised draw, averaging approximately 120 mL, was taken per donor. Sort purity for all populations was recorded as exceeding 98%. Trimming cost V 7 bases and J 0 bases, with 11 bases left between them. Per the germline V gene, CDR1 is SGHTA and CDR2 is FQGNSA. The CDR3 has 14 residues. The chain couples TRBV7-2 to TRBJ2-3; D is possibly TRBD1 (5 bases). The receptor was isolated from a young man with type 1 diabetes. Sequenced sample: naive CD4+ T cells from blood. The CDR3 DNA is TGTGCCAGCACCCAACAGGCGAGCACAGATACGCAGTATTTT. Its translation is CASTQQASTDTQYF.